The clone carrying this TCR beta chain was counted only a few times. The antigen is unknown. The data belong to a study of T-cell reconstitution after alpha-beta-depleted transplantation in children. The TCRbeta library was prepared with unique molecular identifiers. MiXCR, applied by TCRdb to the PCR reads, yields one record per CDR3 protein. The sample holds around 300,000 distinct CDR3 sequences, 10% seen once. The CDR3 contains 13 residues. Germline CDR1 is SGHTA and CDR2 is FQGTGA. Trimming shortened V by 5 bases and J by 5 bases, and 13 bases separated the two germline ends. General study points: Roughly two months post-transplant, alpha-beta T cells reportedly originated from several hundred graft clones that had expanded. There were some patients whose high TCRbeta diversity at day 60 came from surviving recipient T cells and thymic progenitors. Hyperexpanded clones declined; after one year, newly produced T cells mostly supplied diversity.

This clonotype was sampled from a boy under two years old with acute myeloid leukemia, due to receive a stem cell transplant. This chain uses TRBV7-3 with TRBJ2-7; D may be TRBD2 (5 bases). Source: PBMCs, taken before TCRalphabeta/CD19-depleted stem cell transplant. The DNA of the CDR3 is TGTGCCAGCAGCAACGGGATTTCCAACGAGCAGTACTTC. Translation gives CASSNGISNEQYF. The variable domain in full, completed from reference TRBV7-3 and TRBJ2-7, reads GAGVSQTPSNKVTEKGKYVELRCDPISGHTALYWYRQSLGQGPEFLIYFQGTGAADDSGLPNDRFFAVRPEGSVSTLKIQRTERGDSAVYLCASSNGISNEQYFGPGTRLTVT.